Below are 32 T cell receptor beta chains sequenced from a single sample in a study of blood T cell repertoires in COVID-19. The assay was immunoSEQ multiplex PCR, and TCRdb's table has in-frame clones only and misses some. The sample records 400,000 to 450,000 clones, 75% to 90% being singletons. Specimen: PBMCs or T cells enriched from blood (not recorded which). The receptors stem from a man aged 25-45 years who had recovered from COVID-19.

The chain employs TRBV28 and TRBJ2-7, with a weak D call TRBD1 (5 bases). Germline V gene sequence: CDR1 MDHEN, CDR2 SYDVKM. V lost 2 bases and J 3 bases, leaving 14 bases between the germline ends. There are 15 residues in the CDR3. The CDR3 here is CASSLGQGLLYEQYF. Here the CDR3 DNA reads TGTGCCAGCAGTTTAGGGCAGGGCCTCCTCTACGAGCAGTACTTC.

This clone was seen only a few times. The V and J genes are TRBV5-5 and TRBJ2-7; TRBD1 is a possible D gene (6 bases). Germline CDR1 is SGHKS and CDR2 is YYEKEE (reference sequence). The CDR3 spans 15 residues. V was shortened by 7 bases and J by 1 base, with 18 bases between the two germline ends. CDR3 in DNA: TGTGCCAGCGGGGAAATACCGGGACAATCCTACGAGCAGTACTTC. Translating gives CASGEIPGQSYEQYF. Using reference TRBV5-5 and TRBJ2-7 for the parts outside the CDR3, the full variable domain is DAGVTQSPTHLIKTRGQQVTLRCSPISGHKSVSWYQQVLGQGPQFIFQYYEKEERGRGNFPDRFSARQFPNYSSELNVNALLLGDSALYLCASGEIPGQSYEQYFGPGTRLTVT.

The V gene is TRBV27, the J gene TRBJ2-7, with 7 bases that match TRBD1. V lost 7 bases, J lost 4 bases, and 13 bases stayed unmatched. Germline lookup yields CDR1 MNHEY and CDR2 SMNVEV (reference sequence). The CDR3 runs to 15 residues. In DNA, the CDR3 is TGTGCCAGCAAACCCGTCGACAGGGCCCCTTACGAGCAGTACTTC. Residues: CASKPVDRAPYEQYF.

The CDR3 protein is CASSFTTGGQTEAFF. The CDR3 DNA is TGCGCCAGCAGCTTCACGACAGGGGGACAGACTGAAGCTTTCTTT. The chain employs TRBV5-1 and TRBJ1-1, with 9 bases lining up with TRBD1. The CDR3 loop spans 15 amino acids. Germline lookup yields CDR1 SGHRS and CDR2 YFSETQ. The ends lost 2 bases at V and 5 bases at J; junction bases unmatched: 7.

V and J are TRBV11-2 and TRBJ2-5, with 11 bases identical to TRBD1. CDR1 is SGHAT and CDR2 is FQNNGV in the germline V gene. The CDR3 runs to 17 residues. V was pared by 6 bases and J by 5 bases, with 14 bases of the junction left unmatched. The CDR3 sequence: CASSSAGTGGWWETQYF. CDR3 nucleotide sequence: TGTGCCAGCAGTTCCGCTGGGACAGGGGGTTGGTGGGAGACCCAGTACTTC.

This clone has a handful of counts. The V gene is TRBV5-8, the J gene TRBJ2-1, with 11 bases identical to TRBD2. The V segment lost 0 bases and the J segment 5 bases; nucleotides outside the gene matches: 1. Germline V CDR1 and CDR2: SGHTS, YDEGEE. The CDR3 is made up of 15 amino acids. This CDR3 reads CASSLGLAGNNEQFF. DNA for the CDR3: TGTGCCAGCAGCTTGGGACTAGCGGGGAACAATGAGCAGTTCTTC.

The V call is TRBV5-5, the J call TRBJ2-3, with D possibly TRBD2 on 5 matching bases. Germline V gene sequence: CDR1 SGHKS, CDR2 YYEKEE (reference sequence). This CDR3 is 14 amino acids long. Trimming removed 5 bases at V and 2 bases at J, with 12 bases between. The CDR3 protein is CASRRGPDTDTQYF. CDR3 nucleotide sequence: TGTGCCAGCAGAAGAGGGCCAGACACAGATACGCAGTATTTT.

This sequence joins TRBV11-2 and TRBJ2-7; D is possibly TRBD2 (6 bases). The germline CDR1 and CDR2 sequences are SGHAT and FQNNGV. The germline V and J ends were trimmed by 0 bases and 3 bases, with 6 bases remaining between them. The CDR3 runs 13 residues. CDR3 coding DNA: TGTGCCAGCAGCTTAGAGACTAGCTACGAGCAGTACTTC. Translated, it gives CASSLETSYEQYF.

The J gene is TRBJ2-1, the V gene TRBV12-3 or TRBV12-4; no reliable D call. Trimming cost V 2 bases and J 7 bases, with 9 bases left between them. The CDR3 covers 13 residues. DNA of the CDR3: TGTGCCAGCAGTTTAATCCCCCTAAATGAGCAGTTCTTC. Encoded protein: CASSLIPLNEQFF.

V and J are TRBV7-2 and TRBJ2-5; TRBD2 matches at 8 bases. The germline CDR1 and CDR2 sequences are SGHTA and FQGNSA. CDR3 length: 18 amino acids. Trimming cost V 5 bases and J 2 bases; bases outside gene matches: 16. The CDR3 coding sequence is TGTGCCAGCAGCCGCCCCTTTTATAGCGGGAACGTGCAAGAGACCCAGTACTTC. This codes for CASSRPFYSGNVQETQYF.

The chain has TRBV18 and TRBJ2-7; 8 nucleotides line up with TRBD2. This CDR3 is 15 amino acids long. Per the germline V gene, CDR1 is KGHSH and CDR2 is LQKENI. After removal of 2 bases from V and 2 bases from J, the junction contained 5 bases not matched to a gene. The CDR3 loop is CASSPNPGGPYEQYF. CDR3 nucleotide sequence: TGTGCCAGCTCACCAAATCCGGGGGGGCCCTACGAGCAGTACTTC.

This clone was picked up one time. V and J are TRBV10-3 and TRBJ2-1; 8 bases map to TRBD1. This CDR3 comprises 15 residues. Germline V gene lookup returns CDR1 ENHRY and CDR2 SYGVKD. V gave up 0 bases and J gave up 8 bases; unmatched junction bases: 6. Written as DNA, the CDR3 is TGTGCCATCAGTGAGTCAGCAGGGGGCGAGTATGAGCAGTTCTTC. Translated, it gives CAISESAGGEYEQFF.

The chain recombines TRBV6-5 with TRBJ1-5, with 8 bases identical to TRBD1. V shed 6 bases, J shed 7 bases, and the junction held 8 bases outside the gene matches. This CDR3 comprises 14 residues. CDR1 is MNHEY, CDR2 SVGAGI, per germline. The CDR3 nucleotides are TGTGCCAGCAGACGCCAGGGGGCCGGACAGCCCCAGCATTTT. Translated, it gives CASRRQGAGQPQHF.

CDR3 DNA sequence: TGTGCCAGCAGAGAACAGGGGATCACCGGGGAGCTGTTTTTT. Translation: CASREQGITGELFF. The rearrangement links TRBV2 to TRBJ2-2; TRBD1 matches at 7 bases. Unmatched junction bases numbered 5, after V lost 6 bases and J lost 4 bases. This CDR3 is 14 amino acids long. The germline V gene encodes CDR1 SNHLY and CDR2 FYNNEI.

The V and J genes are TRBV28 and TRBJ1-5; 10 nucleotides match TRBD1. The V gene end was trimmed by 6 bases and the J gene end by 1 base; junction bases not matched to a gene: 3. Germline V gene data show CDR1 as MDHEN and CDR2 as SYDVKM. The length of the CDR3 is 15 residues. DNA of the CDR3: TGTGCCAGCAGGGGGACAGGGGAGAGCAATCAGCCCCAGCATTTT. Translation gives CASRGTGESNQPQHF.

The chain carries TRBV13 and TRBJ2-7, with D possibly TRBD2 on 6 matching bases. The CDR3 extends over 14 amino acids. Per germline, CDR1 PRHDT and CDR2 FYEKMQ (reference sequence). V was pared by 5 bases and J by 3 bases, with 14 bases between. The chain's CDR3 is CASSREQGSYEQYF. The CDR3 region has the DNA TGTGCCAGCAGCCGGGAGCAGGGTAGCTACGAGCAGTACTTC.

Here the CDR3 reads CASRLPCLITSGEKLFF. For the CDR3, the DNA is TGTGCAAGTCGCCTACCCTGTTTAATAACTAGTGGCGAAAAACTGTTTTTT. This sequence joins TRBV12-2 and TRBJ1-4. TRBV12-2 is a pseudogene. The CDR3 length is 17 residues.

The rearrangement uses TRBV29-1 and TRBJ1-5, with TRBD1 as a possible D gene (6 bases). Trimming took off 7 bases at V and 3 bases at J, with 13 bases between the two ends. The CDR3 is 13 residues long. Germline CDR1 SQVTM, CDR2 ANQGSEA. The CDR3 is CSAAWDINQPQHF. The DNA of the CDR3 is TGCAGCGCCGCTTGGGACATCAATCAGCCCCAGCATTTT.

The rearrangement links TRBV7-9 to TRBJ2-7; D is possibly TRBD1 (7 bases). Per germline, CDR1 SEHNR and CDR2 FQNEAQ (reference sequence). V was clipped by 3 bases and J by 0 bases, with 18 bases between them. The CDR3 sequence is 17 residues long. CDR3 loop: CASSFPGGGQSSYEQYF. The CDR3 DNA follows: TGTGCCAGCAGCTTCCCTGGAGGGGGCCAGAGCTCCTACGAGCAGTACTTC. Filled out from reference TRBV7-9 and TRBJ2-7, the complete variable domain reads DTGVSQNPRHKITKRGQNVTFRCDPISEHNRLYWYRQTLGQGPEFLTYFQNEAQLEKSRLLSDRFSAERPKGSFSTLEIQRTEQGDSAMYLCASSFPGGGQSSYEQYFGPGTRLTVT.

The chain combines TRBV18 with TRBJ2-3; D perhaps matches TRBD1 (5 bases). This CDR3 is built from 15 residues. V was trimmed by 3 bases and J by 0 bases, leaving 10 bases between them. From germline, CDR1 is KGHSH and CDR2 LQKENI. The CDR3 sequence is CASSPETDSTDTQYF. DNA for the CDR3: TGTGCCAGCTCACCGGAGACAGATAGCACAGATACGCAGTATTTT.

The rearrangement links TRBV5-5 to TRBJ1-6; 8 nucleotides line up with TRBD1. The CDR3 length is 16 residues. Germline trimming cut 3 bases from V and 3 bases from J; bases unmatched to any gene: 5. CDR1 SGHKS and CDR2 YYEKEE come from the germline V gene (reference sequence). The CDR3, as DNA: TGTGCCAGCAGCTGGGACAGGTTGAACTATAATTCACCCCTCCACTTT. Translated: CASSWDRLNYNSPLHF.

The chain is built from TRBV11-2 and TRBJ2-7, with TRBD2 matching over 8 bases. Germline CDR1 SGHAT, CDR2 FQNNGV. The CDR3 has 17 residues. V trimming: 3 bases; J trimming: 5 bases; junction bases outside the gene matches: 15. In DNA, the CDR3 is TGTGCCAGCAGCTTCCCCCGGGGGGGTCTGCTGGGCCACGAGCAGTACTTC. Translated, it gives CASSFPRGGLLGHEQYF.

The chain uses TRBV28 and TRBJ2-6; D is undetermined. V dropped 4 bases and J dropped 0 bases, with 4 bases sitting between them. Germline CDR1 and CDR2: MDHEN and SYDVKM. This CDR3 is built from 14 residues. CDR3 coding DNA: TGTGCCAGCAGTTATAACTCTGGGGCCAACGTCCTGACTTTC. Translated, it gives CASSYNSGANVLTF.

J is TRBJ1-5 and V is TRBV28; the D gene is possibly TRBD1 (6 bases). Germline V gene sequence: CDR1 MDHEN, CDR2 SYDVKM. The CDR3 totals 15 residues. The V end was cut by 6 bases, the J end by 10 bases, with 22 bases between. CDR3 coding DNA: TGTGCCAGCAGGACCGACAGGATGTCATATCGACCCCAGCATTTT. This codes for CASRTDRMSYRPQHF.

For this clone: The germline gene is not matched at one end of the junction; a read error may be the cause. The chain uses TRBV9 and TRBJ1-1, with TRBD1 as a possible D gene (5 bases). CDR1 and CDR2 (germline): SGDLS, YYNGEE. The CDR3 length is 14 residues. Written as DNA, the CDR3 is TGTGCCAGCAGCGCCTCCTCACTGACAGTGGAAGCCCTCTTT. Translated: CASSASSLTVEALF.

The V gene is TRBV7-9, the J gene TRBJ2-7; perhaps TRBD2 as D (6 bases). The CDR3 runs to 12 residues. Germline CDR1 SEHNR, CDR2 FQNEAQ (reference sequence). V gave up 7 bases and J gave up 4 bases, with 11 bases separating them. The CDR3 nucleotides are TGTGCCAGCACTATGAGCGGGTACGAGCAGTACTTC. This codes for CASTMSGYEQYF.

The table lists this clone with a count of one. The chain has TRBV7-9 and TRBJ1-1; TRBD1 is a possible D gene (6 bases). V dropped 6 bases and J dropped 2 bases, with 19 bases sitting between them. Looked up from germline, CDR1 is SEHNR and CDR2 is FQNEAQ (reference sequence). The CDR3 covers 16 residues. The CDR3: CASSPGSRQANTEAFF. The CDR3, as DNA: TGTGCCAGCAGTCCCGGATCCAGACAGGCCAACACTGAAGCTTTCTTT.

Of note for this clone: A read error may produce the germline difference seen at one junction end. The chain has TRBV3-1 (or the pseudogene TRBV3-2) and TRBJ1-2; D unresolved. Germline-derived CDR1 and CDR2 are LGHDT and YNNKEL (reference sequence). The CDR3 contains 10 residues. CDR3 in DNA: TGTGCCAGCAGCCAAGATCTTATGTTCTTC. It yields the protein CASSQDLMFF.

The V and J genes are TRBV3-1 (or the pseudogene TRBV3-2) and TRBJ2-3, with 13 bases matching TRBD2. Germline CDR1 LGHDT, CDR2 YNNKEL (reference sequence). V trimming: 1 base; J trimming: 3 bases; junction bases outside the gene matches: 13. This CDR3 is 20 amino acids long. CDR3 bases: TGTGCCAGCAGCCAAGGGCCCCGGACTAGCGGGAGTCTTATGACAGATACGCAGTATTTT. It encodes CASSQGPRTSGSLMTDTQYF.

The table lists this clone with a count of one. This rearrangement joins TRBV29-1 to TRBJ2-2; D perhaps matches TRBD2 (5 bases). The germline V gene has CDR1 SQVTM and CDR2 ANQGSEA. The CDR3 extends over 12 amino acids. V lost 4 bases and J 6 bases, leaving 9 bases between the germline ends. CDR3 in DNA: TGCAGCGTTGTTCGGGGTTCCGGGGAGCTGTTTTTT. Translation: CSVVRGSGELFF.

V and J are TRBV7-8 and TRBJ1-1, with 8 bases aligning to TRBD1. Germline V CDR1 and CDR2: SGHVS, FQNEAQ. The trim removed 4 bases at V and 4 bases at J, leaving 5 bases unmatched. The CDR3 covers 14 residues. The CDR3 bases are TGTGCCAGCAGCTCCGACAGGGGCCGCACTGAAGCTTTCTTT. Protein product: CASSSDRGRTEAFF. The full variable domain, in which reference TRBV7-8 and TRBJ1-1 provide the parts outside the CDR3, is GAGVSQSPRYKVAKRGQDVALRCDPISGHVSLFWYQQALGQGPEFLTYFQNEAQLDKSGLPSDRFFAERPEGSVSTLKIQRTQQEDSAVYLCASSSDRGRTEAFFGQGTRLTVV.

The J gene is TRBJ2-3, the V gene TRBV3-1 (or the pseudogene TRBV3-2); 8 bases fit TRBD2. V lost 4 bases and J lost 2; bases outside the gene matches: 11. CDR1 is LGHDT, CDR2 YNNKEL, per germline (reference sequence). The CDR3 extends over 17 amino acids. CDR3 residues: CASSLKPGLGFTDTQYF. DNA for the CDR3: TGTGCCAGCAGCCTAAAGCCGGGACTAGGGTTCACAGATACGCAGTATTTT.